The 10 T cell receptor beta chains below all came from one sample that was sequenced in a study of kidney transplant recipient with SARS-CoV-2 infection. TCRdb fed the reads into MiXCR, producing one record per CDR3 protein. The sample contains some 220,000 distinct CDR3 sequences, under 35% of which appear only once. The sample consisted of a blood sample, taken at baseline and on day 111 from a kidney transplant recipient. The receptors originated from a male patient aged 25 to 39 who had COVID-19 and was a kidney transplant recipient. Some of the T cells might come from the graft donor.

Of note for this clonotype: The junction shows a germline mismatch at one end, possibly a read error. The gene calls are TRBV28 and TRBJ2-1; no clear D gene. The CDR3 is 16 residues long. Germline-derived CDR1 and CDR2 are MDHEN and SYDVKM. The CDR3 sequence: CDSSFEPASTYNEQFF. In nucleotides, the CDR3 is TGTGACAGCAGTTTCGAGCCGGCCTCTACCTACAATGAGCAGTTCTTC.

Ten or more counts support this clonotype. V is TRBV6-6 and J is TRBJ1-3; the D is unclear. Trimming cost V 5 bases and J 1 base, with 6 bases left between them. The length of the CDR3 is 13 residues. The germline V gene encodes CDR1 MNHNY and CDR2 SVGAGI (reference sequence). The CDR3 protein is CASSDTSGNTIYF. The CDR3 DNA reads as TGTGCCAGCAGTGACACATCTGGAAACACCATATATTTT.

This clonotype has at least ten counts. The chain employs TRBV7-9 and TRBJ1-5; D not certain. CDR1 and CDR2 from the germline V gene are SEHNR and FQNEAQ (reference sequence). Trimming removed 1 base at V and 6 bases at J, with 4 bases between. This CDR3 comprises 12 residues. This CDR3 is CASSLDSQPQHF. DNA for the CDR3: TGTGCCAGCAGCTTAGATAGTCAGCCCCAGCATTTT.

Notes on this clonotype: A clone one base away is much larger, so this may be a read error. This chain joins TRBV20-1 and TRBJ2-7; D gene unclear. V was shortened by 5 bases and J by 2 bases, with 19 bases between the two germline ends. This CDR3 is built from 15 residues. Germline V CDR1 and CDR2: DFQATT, SNEGSKA (reference sequence). CDR3 bases: TGCAGTGCTCCACGGCCTGGCAGCGTAGCCTACGAGCAGTACTTC. It is translated as CSAPRPGSVAYEQYF.

This clonotype was seen a single time. This could be a read error, since a much larger clone is one nucleotide away. The chain joins TRBV5-1 to TRBJ2-1; 15 nucleotides agree with TRBD2. The CDR3 extends over 18 amino acids. The germline gives CDR1 SGHRS, CDR2 YFSETQ. CDR3 coding DNA: TGCGCCAGCAGCCCCGGGACTAGCGGGGGGAGCTCCTACAATGTGCAGTTCTTC. Protein sequence: CASSPGTSGGSSYNVQFF.

Many counts were recorded for this clonotype. The chain recombines TRBV19 with TRBJ1-2, with no clear D. The CDR3 contains 17 residues. Germline CDR1 LNHDA, CDR2 SQIVND (reference sequence). Trimming took off 5 bases at V and 4 bases at J, with 23 bases between the two ends. The CDR3 nucleotides read TGTGCCAGTAGTCCGGCGTCGACAAATCGAAAGACCTATGGCTACACCTTC. Its translation is CASSPASTNRKTYGYTF.

This clonotype was recorded at least ten times. V gene TRBV6-1 combines with J gene TRBJ1-2; D is uncertain. From germline, CDR1 is MNHNS and CDR2 SASEGT. The V end lost 1 base, the J end lost 4 bases, and 13 bases lay between the germline ends. The CDR3 loop spans 15 amino acids. In DNA form, the CDR3 reads TGTGCCAGCAGTGAAGAGACCCCTCGGTCCTATGGCTACACCTTC. It is translated as CASSEETPRSYGYTF.

This clonotype was recorded many times. This chain joins TRBV28 and TRBJ2-7; the D is unclear. The V and J ends lost 5 bases and 2 bases respectively, with 7 bases between them. The CDR3 totals 12 residues. Germline CDR1 is MDHEN and CDR2 is SYDVKM. DNA for the CDR3: TGTGCCAGCAGTATTCAAACCTACGAGCAGTACTTC. This sequence encodes CASSIQTYEQYF.

There are many counts of this clonotype. This chain uses TRBV9 with TRBJ1-1; D perhaps matches TRBD1 (5 bases). In germline, CDR1 is SGDLS, CDR2 YYNGEE. The CDR3 loop spans 13 amino acids. V lost 2 bases to trimming and J lost 4 bases, with 9 bases between them. CDR3 sequence: CASSVGPGTEAFF. CDR3 nucleotides: TGTGCCAGCAGCGTGGGGCCCGGCACTGAAGCTTTCTTT.

The V gene is TRBV5-2, the J gene TRBJ2-6. TRBV5-2 is a known pseudogene. CDR3 length: 18 amino acids. DNA of the CDR3: TGTGCCAGCAACCGTACGCGAGAGTACACAAAGTCGGGCAACGTCCTGACTTTC. This gives the protein CASNRTREYTKSGNVLTF.